What follows describes a single T cell receptor beta chain. Its antigen is unknown. A junction end diverges from the germline sequence, so it may reflect a read error. From the 5' RACE reads, TCRdb called clonotypes with MiXCR, one entry per CDR3 protein. The table includes 1,800,000 or so distinct CDR3 sequences, 25% to 35% detected once. Germline V gene sequence: CDR1 MNHNS, CDR2 SASEGT. This CDR3 comprises 10 residues. The data are from a study of identical twins. Whole-study findings and limits: Weaker excess twin sharing was observed in beta out-of-frame sequences. High-abundance cord blood beta clonotypes had fewer insertions; memory repertoires showed none.

This clonotype was obtained from a newborn girl in good health. The V and J genes are TRBV6-1 and TRBJ1-2; D not resolved. The source material was cord blood. The CDR3 loop reads CANSNYGYTF. The CDR3, as DNA: TGTGCCAACAGTAACTATGGCTACACCTTT.